A selection of T cell receptor beta chains follows, all from one sample in a study of PD-1 blockade in classical Hodgkin lymphoma. Data came from immunoSEQ multiplex PCR; TCRdb stores just in-frame clones and leaves some out. The sample includes tens of thousands of clones, more than 80% of them seen just once. This specimen was peripheral blood mononuclear cells (PBMCs), taken at baseline. These receptors were obtained from a human donor with classical Hodgkin lymphoma. The CDR3 runs from the conserved cysteine through the conserved F or W. A D gene is named only where the DNA matches it firmly. A clone size is listed for some rows: how often the clone was seen (once, few, many), or a class if it is expanded.

>TRBJ1-2|-|-|TRBV25-1
CASGRGDGYGYTF
TGTGCCAGCGGGCGGGGGGATGGATATGGCTACACCTTC
>TRBJ1-3|TRBD1|-|TRBV15
CATSSRQGLVSSGNTIYF
TGTGCCACCAGCAGTCGACAGGGCCTCGTCTCCTCTGGAAACACCATATATTTT
>TRBJ2-7|-|-|TRBV30
CAWSEGQGRQYF
TGTGCCTGGAGCGAAGGCCAGGGTAGGCAGTACTTC
>TRBJ2-7|-|-|TRBV5-4
CASSLPGHIYEQYF
TGTGCCAGCAGCCTTCCGGGACACATATACGAGCAGTACTTC
>TRBJ2-7|TRBD1|-|TRBV5-6
CASSSSGTGGFEQYF
TGTGCCAGCAGCTCCTCCGGGACAGGGGGGTTCGAGCAGTACTTC
>TRBJ1-2|-|-|TRBV2
CASSSRREGYTF
TGTGCCAGCAGTTCACGACGGGAAGGCTACACCTTC
>TRBJ1-5|-|-|TRBV15
CATSSGRLNQPQHF
TGTGCCACCAGCTCTGGACGGCTCAATCAGCCCCAGCATTTT
>TRBJ2-7|-|-|TRBV5-4
CASSLDQYEQYF
TGTGCCAGCAGCTTGGATCAGTACGAGCAGTACTTC
>TRBJ2-5|TRBD1|-|TRBV29-1
CSVPGTASLGETQYF
TGCAGCGTTCCCGGGACAGCCTCATTGGGGGAGACCCAGTACTTC
>TRBJ2-3|-|-|TRBV9
CASSSSGTGTDTQYF
TGTGCCAGCAGCTCATCCGGGACTGGTACAGATACGCAGTATTTT
>TRBJ1-5|-|-|TRBV28
CASTSVYSRDQPQHF
TGTGCCAGCACGTCGGTCTATAGCAGGGATCAGCCCCAGCATTTT
>TRBJ1-2|-|few|TRBV4-2
CASSQGEPGTGFYTF
TGTGCCAGCAGCCAAGGGGAGCCGGGGACCGGATTCTACACCTTC
>TRBJ2-5|-|-|TRBV5-4
CASSSAIQETQYF
TGTGCCAGCAGTTCAGCGATCCAAGAGACCCAGTACTTC
>TRBJ1-2|TRBD1|-|TRBV6-1
CASSEAVSDGTGYGYTF
TGTGCCAGCAGTGAAGCCGTAAGCGATGGGACAGGCTATGGCTACACCTTC
>TRBJ1-6|-|-|TRBV6-5
CASSSGELISPLHF
TGTGCCAGCAGTTCCGGGGAACTTATTTCACCCCTCCACTTT
>TRBJ1-1|-|-|TRBV7-2
CASSQNPGNTEAFF
TGTGCCAGCAGCCAAAACCCTGGGAACACTGAAGCTTTCTTT
>TRBJ2-2|TRBD1|-|TRBV5-1
CASSLGQGVTGELFF
TGCGCCAGCAGCTTAGGACAGGGCGTCACCGGGGAGCTGTTTTTT
>TRBJ1-1|-|-|TRBV2
CATISGEAFF
TGTGCCACCATATCAGGGGAAGCTTTCTTT
>TRBJ2-7|-|-|TRBV27
CASSLSSGGLYEQYF
TGTGCCAGCAGTTTATCTTCCGGGGGGCTCTACGAGCAGTACTTC
>TRBJ1-3|-|-|TRBV6-1
CASKVISGNTIYF
TGTGCCAGCAAGGTGATCTCTGGAAACACCATATATTTT
>TRBJ2-5|-|-|TRBV13
CASSLAATQYF
TGTGCCAGCAGCTTAGCGGCGACCCAGTACTTC
>TRBJ2-3|TRBD2|-|TRBV6-5
CASSPPASGGAQYF
TGTGCCAGCAGTCCCCCCGCGAGCGGGGGCGCGCAGTATTTT
>TRBJ2-3|TRBD2|-|TRBV7-9
CASTTLFGGVTDTQYF
TGTGCCAGCACCACCCTTTTCGGGGGGGTAACAGATACGCAGTATTTT
>TRBJ2-2|TRBD2|-|TRBV7-2
CASSLEASGGGELFF
TGTGCCAGCAGCTTAGAAGCTAGCGGGGGCGGGGAGCTGTTTTTT
>TRBJ1-4|-|-|TRBV18
CASSPDREKLFF
TGTGCCAGCTCACCTGACCGTGAAAAACTGTTTTTT
>TRBJ2-7|-|-|TRBV13
CASSGGGLLGEQYF
TGTGCCAGCAGCGGGGGGGGCCTGTTGGGCGAGCAGTACTTC
>TRBJ2-1|-|-|TRBV19
CASSIVNRGNEQFF
TGTGCCAGTAGTATAGTAAACCGGGGCAATGAGCAGTTCTTC
>TRBJ1-1|-|-|TRBV7-9
CASTPIRGPEAFF
TGTGCCAGCACCCCCATTCGGGGACCTGAAGCTTTCTTT
>TRBJ2-5|-|-|TRBV4-1
CASSQGTSQGTQYF
TGCGCCAGCAGCCAAGGGACCTCCCAAGGGACCCAGTACTTC
>TRBJ1-4|-|-|TRBV30
CAWRGKWVNNEKLFF
TGTGCCTGGAGGGGCAAATGGGTAAATAATGAAAAACTGTTTTTT
>TRBJ2-3|TRBD2|once|TRBV6-6
CASCPGGSTDTQYF
TGTGCCAGTTGTCCGGGGGGGAGCACAGATACGCAGTATTTT
>TRBJ2-7|TRBD1|-|TRBV5-6
CASSRNTGQGWYEQYF
TGTGCCAGCAGCCGAAATACGGGACAGGGCTGGTACGAGCAGTACTTC
>TRBJ2-2|-|medium-sized|TRBV7-6
CASSHGQFTGELFF
TGTGCCAGCAGCCACGGACAGTTCACCGGGGAGCTGTTTTTT
>TRBJ2-2|-|-|TRBV7-7
CASSLSSYPWNTGELFF
TGTGCTAGCAGCTTATCCAGCTATCCTTGGAACACCGGGGAGCTGTTTTTT
>TRBJ1-1|TRBD1|-|TRBV29-1
CSADRAKNTEAFF
TGCAGCGCTGACAGGGCGAAGAACACTGAAGCTTTCTTT
>TRBJ1-2|-|-|TRBV2
CASSEGYGYTF
TGTGCCAGCAGTGAGGGGTATGGCTACACCTTC
>TRBJ2-3|-|-|TRBV30
CAWSLQEADTQYF
TGTGCCTGGAGTTTGCAGGAGGCAGATACGCAGTATTTT
>TRBJ2-7|-|-|TRBV14
CASSQDQGYEQYF
TGTGCCAGCAGCCAAGATCAGGGGTACGAGCAGTACTTC
>TRBJ2-2|TRBD1|-|TRBV2
CASMGQESTRELFF
TGTGCCAGCATGGGACAGGAATCCACCCGGGAGCTGTTTTTT
>TRBJ2-1|-|-|TRBV15
CATSRGGSSYNEQFF
TGTGCCACCAGCAGAGGGGGGAGCTCCTACAATGAGCAGTTCTTC
>TRBJ1-1|-|-|TRBV30
CAWRVGVGTEAFF
TGTGCCTGGAGGGTGGGAGTGGGCACTGAAGCTTTCTTT
>TRBJ1-6|-|-|TRBV9
CASSPGDARLLGNSPLHF
TGTGCCAGCAGCCCCGGGGACGCCCGACTCCTCGGGAATTCACCCCTCCACTTT
>TRBJ1-6|-|once|TRBV9
CASTKLGADSPLHF
TGTGCCAGCACGAAACTGGGGGCAGATTCACCCCTCCACTTT
>TRBJ1-2|TRBD1|-|TRBV19
CASSITGTAGYGYTF
TGTGCCAGTAGTATTACGGGGACAGCGGGCTATGGCTACACCTTC
>TRBJ2-7|-|-|TRBV7-9
CASSLDASDEQYF
TGTGCCAGCAGCTTAGATGCGAGCGACGAGCAGTACTTC
>TRBJ2-1|TRBD2|-|TRBV5-6
CASSPPGLGGEQFF
TGTGCCAGCAGCCCGCCGGGACTAGGCGGTGAGCAGTTCTTC
>TRBJ2-7|-|-|TRBV7-9
CASSGDVSYEQYF
TGTGCCAGCAGCGGAGACGTCTCCTACGAGCAGTACTTC
>TRBJ1-1|-|few|TRBV2
CASSMRGEAFF
TGTGCCAGCAGTATGCGGGGAGAAGCTTTCTTT
>TRBJ2-5|TRBD2|-|TRBV10-3
CAISEAGSGRAQYF
TGTGCCATCAGTGAGGCGGGGTCGGGGAGGGCCCAGTACTTC
>TRBJ1-1|TRBD1|-|TRBV19
CASRFRDRGNTEAFF
TGTGCCAGTAGATTCCGGGACAGGGGGAACACTGAAGCTTTCTTT
>TRBJ2-7|-|-|TRBV27
CASSPAGLYEQYF
TGTGCCAGCAGTCCAGCGGGTCTCTACGAGCAGTACTTC
>TRBJ2-6|-|-|TRBV5-6
CASSLVRFTGANVLTF
TGTGCCAGCAGCTTGGTCCGGTTTACCGGGGCCAACGTCCTGACTTTC
>TRBJ1-5|TRBD1|-|TRBV5-8
CASSPDRGPQPQHF
TGTGCCAGCAGCCCGGACAGGGGCCCCCAACCCCAGCATTTT
>TRBJ1-2|-|-|TRBV19
CASSINGPQIYGYTF
TGTGCCAGTAGTATAAATGGACCGCAGATTTATGGCTACACCTTC
>TRBJ2-1|-|-|TRBV2
CASSDGVAYNEQFF
TGTGCCAGCAGTGACGGGGTCGCGTACAATGAGCAGTTCTTC
>TRBJ1-1|-|-|TRBV7-2
CASSSQGNTEAFF
TGTGCCAGCAGCTCACAGGGTAACACTGAAGCTTTCTTT
>TRBJ1-2|-|-|TRBV27
CASSPHPGTAYGYTF
TGTGCCAGCAGTCCTCACCCCGGGACCGCTTATGGCTACACCTTC